One and the same sample provided the 21 T cell receptor beta chains below, sequenced in a study of blood T cell repertoires in COVID-19 (dated by TCRdb to 2020 to 2021). The method was the immunoSEQ multiplex PCR assay. Imported from immuneACCESS, the table was reduced by TCRdb to in-frame sequences with V and J called. These copies leave out some clones; in studies compared against another copy, an unresolved V gene accounts for under half, and the cause of the remainder is not known. The sample records approximately 150,000 clones, roughly 86% of which are singletons. Of the sample, over 0.8% falls within the top ten clones. The material sequenced was peripheral blood. These receptors were obtained from a woman in her 50s with acute or convalescent COVID-19.

This clone was detected a few times. The chain employs TRBV2 and TRBJ2-7; D is possibly TRBD1 (8 bases). The CDR3 runs to 15 residues. V was trimmed by 6 bases and J by 0 bases, leaving 15 bases between them. CDR1 and CDR2 from the germline V gene are SNHLY and FYNNEI. In DNA, the CDR3 is TGTGCCAGCAGGGGAGGGACAGGCGGCTCCTACGAGCAGTACTTC. Protein sequence: CASRGGTGGSYEQYF.

The gene calls are TRBV28 and TRBJ1-1; the D gene is possibly TRBD1 (5 bases). The CDR3 length is 11 residues. Germline V gives CDR1 MDHEN, CDR2 SYDVKM. The CDR3 loop reads CAVQGYTEAFF. CDR3 nucleotides: TGTGCTGTGCAGGGCTACACTGAAGCTTTCTTT.

V usage is TRBV30 and J usage is TRBJ1-2, with TRBD1 as a possible D gene (5 bases). The CDR3 has 14 residues. With 1 base removed from V and 8 bases from J, the gap between germline ends came to 17 bases. Per the germline V gene, CDR1 is GTSNPN and CDR2 is SVGIG (reference sequence). The CDR3 reads CAWSGHAGEGGYTF. CDR3 coding DNA: TGTGCCTGGAGTGGACATGCGGGGGAAGGGGGCTACACCTTC.

The V gene is TRBV6-6, the J gene TRBJ1-5; D is perhaps TRBD1 (5 bases). The V gene lost 6 bases and the J gene lost 2 bases, with 11 bases spanning the gap. Germline CDR1 MNHNY, CDR2 SVGAGI (reference sequence). This CDR3 is built from 14 residues. CDR3 loop: CASSGGTGNQPQHF. The CDR3 DNA follows: TGTGCCAGCAGCGGGGGGACTGGCAATCAGCCCCAGCATTTT.

The chain uses TRBV2 and TRBJ1-5, with D possibly matching TRBD1 (6 bases). This CDR3 comprises 15 residues. Trimming pared 2 bases from V and 11 bases from J, leaving 19 bases between. Per the germline V gene, CDR1 is SNHLY and CDR2 is FYNNEI. The CDR3 loop reads CASSEITEGEGAQHF. The CDR3 DNA is TGTGCCAGCAGTGAAATAACTGAGGGGGAAGGAGCCCAGCATTTT. Together with reference TRBV2 and TRBJ1-5, the CDR3 gives the full variable domain: EPEVTQTPSHQVTQMGQEVILRCVPISNHLYFYWYRQILGQKVEFLVSFYNNEISEKSEIFDDQFSVERPDGSNFTLKIRSTKLEDSAMYFCASSEITEGEGAQHFGDGTRLSIL.

This chain links TRBV12-3 or TRBV12-4 with TRBJ1-1; a weak D match, TRBD1 (6 bases). The CDR3 runs 12 residues. V lost 2 bases to trimming and J lost 5 bases, with 6 bases between them. The CDR3 is CASSLQGTEAFF. In nucleotides, the CDR3 is TGTGCCAGCAGTTTACAGGGGACTGAAGCTTTCTTT.

This clone was counted a single time. V and J are TRBV7-6 and TRBJ2-3; D gene unclear. The V gene lost 3 bases and the J gene lost 6 bases, with 4 bases spanning the gap. CDR3 length: 11 amino acids. Germline V gives CDR1 SGHVS, CDR2 FNYEAQ. CDR3 protein: CASSFPDTQYF. CDR3 in DNA: TGTGCCAGCAGCTTCCCGGATACGCAGTATTTT.

V gene TRBV2 combines with J gene TRBJ2-7, with 7 nucleotides matching TRBD1. Germline V gene sequence: CDR1 SNHLY, CDR2 FYNNEI. CDR3 length equals 14 residues. V shed 4 bases, J shed 6 bases, and the junction held 9 bases outside the gene matches. This CDR3 is CASSGQGVEGEQYF. CDR3 coding DNA: TGTGCCAGCAGTGGACAGGGAGTTGAAGGCGAGCAGTACTTC.

The chain is built from TRBV27 and TRBJ1-2; D is unresolved. V gave up 6 bases and J gave up 0 bases, with 20 bases separating them. In germline, CDR1 is MNHEY, CDR2 SMNVEV (reference sequence). The CDR3 contains 17 residues. The CDR3 here is CASRMAFGREANYGYTF. For the CDR3, the DNA is TGTGCCAGCAGAATGGCTTTCGGGCGGGAAGCTAACTATGGCTACACCTTC.

The chain is built from TRBV19 and TRBJ2-7; possibly TRBD2 for D (6 bases). Germline CDR1 reads LNHDA; CDR2 reads SQIVND (reference sequence). The CDR3 has 14 residues. V lost 3 bases to trimming and J lost 7 bases, with 16 bases between them. The CDR3 here is CASSMGTPAVEQYF. The CDR3 nucleotides are TGTGCCAGTAGTATGGGGACTCCCGCTGTGGAGCAGTACTTC.

This clone came up once. This chain uses TRBV27 with TRBJ2-3; weak D call: TRBD2 (5 bases). Trimming cost V 0 bases and J 3 bases, with 13 bases left between them. The CDR3 runs 16 residues. Germline V gene data show CDR1 as MNHEY and CDR2 as SMNVEV (reference sequence). The CDR3 loop is CASSLSRGWATDTQYF. CDR3 sequence (DNA): TGTGCCAGCAGTTTATCGAGAGGGTGGGCGACAGATACGCAGTATTTT.

The V and J genes are TRBV24-1 and TRBJ2-7; maybe TRBD1 (6 bases). The V gene's germline CDR1 is KGHDR and CDR2 SFDVKD. The germline V and J ends were trimmed by 5 bases and 3 bases, with 10 bases remaining between them. CDR3 length: 13 amino acids. As DNA, the CDR3 is TGTGCCACCAGTGGGACAGCCGACTACGAGCAGTACTTC. Translating gives CATSGTADYEQYF.

V and J are TRBV6-2 or TRBV6-3 and TRBJ1-5, with D maybe TRBD1 (6 bases). The CDR3 is made up of 17 amino acids. Germline V CDR1 and CDR2: MNHEY, SVGEGT. Trimming removed 5 bases from V and 1 base from J, with 18 bases in between. The CDR3 region is CASSPPGAQGSNQPQHF. In DNA form, the CDR3 reads TGTGCCAGCAGTCCCCCAGGGGCCCAGGGCAGCAATCAGCCCCAGCATTTT.

The chain recombines TRBV5-8 with TRBJ2-5; 10 bases fit TRBD2. Trimming cost V 0 bases and J 5 bases; bases outside gene matches: 7. The CDR3 is 16 amino acids. The V gene's germline CDR1 is SGHTS and CDR2 YDEGEE. Here the CDR3 DNA reads TGTGCCAGCAGCTTGGCCCGGCTAGCGGGAGCGGAGACCCAGTACTTC. It is translated as CASSLARLAGAETQYF.

V is TRBV19 and J is TRBJ2-1, with 7 bases aligning to TRBD1. Germline lookup yields CDR1 LNHDA and CDR2 SQIVND (reference sequence). Trimming at V came to 2 bases and at J to 4 bases, leaving 8 bases not matched to a gene. The CDR3 is made up of 16 amino acids. The CDR3 nucleotides are TGTGCCAGTAGTATATTCGACAGGGTGGGGTACAATGAGCAGTTCTTC. Its protein is CASSIFDRVGYNEQFF.

V usage is TRBV10-3 and J usage is TRBJ1-6; TRBD1 agrees at 8 bases. V shed 8 bases, J shed 3 bases, and the junction held 12 bases outside the gene matches. Germline loops: CDR1 ENHRY, CDR2 SYGVKD. The CDR3 runs 17 residues. DNA for the CDR3: TGTGCCATCCAAAAGGCTCAGGGGGCGGTCTATAATTCACCCCTCCACTTT. As protein: CAIQKAQGAVYNSPLHF.

This chain uses TRBV7-9 with TRBJ2-1; 8 bases match TRBD1. The V segment lost 4 bases and the J segment 7 bases; nucleotides outside the gene matches: 12. Germline assignment: CDR1 SEHNR and CDR2 FQNEAQ (reference sequence). The CDR3 totals 16 residues. The CDR3 sequence: CASSSGQGGRSNEQFF. CDR3 DNA: TGTGCCAGCAGCTCAGGACAGGGAGGAAGAAGTAATGAGCAGTTCTTC.

This chain links TRBV5-6 with TRBJ2-1; 13 bases map to TRBD2. The CDR3 covers 17 residues. The junction had 10 bases not matched to a gene; V was cut back by 4 bases and J by 6 bases. CDR1 is SGHDT, CDR2 YYEEEE, per germline. The DNA for the CDR3 is TGTGCCAGCAGCGCCGATCCGACTAGCGGGGGGCCCAATGAGCAGTTCTTC. It specifies CASSADPTSGGPNEQFF. Using reference TRBV5-6 and TRBJ2-1 for the parts outside the CDR3, the full variable domain is DAGVTQSPTHLIKTRGQQVTLRCSPKSGHDTVSWYQQALGQGPQFIFQYYEEEERQRGNFPDRFSGHQFPNYSSELNVNALLLGDSALYLCASSADPTSGGPNEQFFGPGTRLTVL.

The gene calls are TRBV9 and TRBJ2-5; TRBD2 matches 15 bases. Trimming at V came to 0 bases and at J to 1 base, leaving 1 base not matched to a gene. Per the germline V gene, CDR1 is SGDLS and CDR2 is YYNGEE. CDR3 length: 17 residues. The CDR3 DNA sequence: TGTGCCAGCAGCGTAGAGGGACTAGCGGGGGGCCAAGAGACCCAGTACTTC. This translates into CASSVEGLAGGQETQYF.

The rearrangement uses TRBV4-1 and TRBJ2-3; possibly TRBD1 for D (6 bases). Trimming removed 2 bases from V and 7 bases from J, with 13 bases in between. The CDR3 loop spans 14 amino acids. Germline CDR1 and CDR2: MGHRA and YSYEKL. CDR3 in DNA: TGCGCCAGCAGCCAACCCGTGGGGGCGTATACGCAGTATTTT. Translation gives CASSQPVGAYTQYF.

The chain carries TRBV5-6 and TRBJ2-7, with 7 bases identical to TRBD2. The trim removed 6 bases at V and 2 bases at J, leaving 2 bases unmatched. This CDR3 is built from 12 residues. Germline values: CDR1 SGHDT, CDR2 YYEEEE. The CDR3 DNA reads TGTGCCAGCAACGGGGGGACCTACGAGCAGTACTTC. Residues: CASNGGTYEQYF.